This T cell receptor (beta chain) was sequenced during a study of cytomegalovirus exposure and HLA in healthy donors. Primers: 60 Vbeta forward and 13 Jbeta reverse. Generated by immunoSEQ multiplex PCR, the TCRdb table keeps only in-frame clones and is missing some. The data hold approximately 67,000 clones, with 80% to 90% observed a single time. In its sample, this clone was seen once. The TCR was taken from a young woman in good health and CMV-seropositive. The material sequenced was PBMCs.

The CDR3 loop is CASSFASQETQYF. For the CDR3, the DNA is TGTGCCAGTAGTTTCGCCAGCCAAGAGACCCAGTACTTC. The chain combines TRBV19 with TRBJ2-5, with no clear D. Germline V gene sequence: CDR1 LNHDA, CDR2 SQIVND (reference sequence). This CDR3 is built from 13 residues. V was shortened by 5 bases and J by 1 base, with 8 bases between the two germline ends. Full variable domain (remainder filled in from reference TRBV19 and TRBJ2-5): DGGITQSPKYLFRKEGQNVTLSCEQNLNHDAMYWYRQDPGQGLRLIYYSQIVNDFQKGDIAEGYSVSREKKESFPLTVTSAQKNPTAFYLCASSFASQETQYFGPGTRLLVL.